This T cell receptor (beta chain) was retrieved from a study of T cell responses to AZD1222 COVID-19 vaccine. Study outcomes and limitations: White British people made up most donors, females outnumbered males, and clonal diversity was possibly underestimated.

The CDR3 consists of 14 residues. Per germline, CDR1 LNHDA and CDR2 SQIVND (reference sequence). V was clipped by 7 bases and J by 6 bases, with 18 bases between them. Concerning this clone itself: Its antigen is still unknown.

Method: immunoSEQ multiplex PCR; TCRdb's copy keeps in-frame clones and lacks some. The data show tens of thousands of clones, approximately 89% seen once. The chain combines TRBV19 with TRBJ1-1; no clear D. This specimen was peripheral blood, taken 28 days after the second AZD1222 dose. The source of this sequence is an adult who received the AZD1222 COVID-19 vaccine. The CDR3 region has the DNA TGTGCCAGTACCCTAGATCTTCGAGGTGCTGAAGCTTTCTTT. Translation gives CASTLDLRGAEAFF.